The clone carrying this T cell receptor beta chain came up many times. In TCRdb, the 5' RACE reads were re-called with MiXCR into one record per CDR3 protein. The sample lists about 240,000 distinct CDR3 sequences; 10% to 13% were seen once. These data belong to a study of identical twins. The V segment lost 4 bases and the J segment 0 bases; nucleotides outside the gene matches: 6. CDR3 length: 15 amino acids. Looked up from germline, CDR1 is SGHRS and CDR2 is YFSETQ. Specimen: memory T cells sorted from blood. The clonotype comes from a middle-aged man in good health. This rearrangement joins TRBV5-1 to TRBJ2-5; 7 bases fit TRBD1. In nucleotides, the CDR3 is TGCGCCAGCAGCCGGGGACAGATGTACCAAGAGACCCAGTACTTC. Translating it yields CASSRGQMYQETQYF.